The source of this T cell receptor (beta chain) is a study of Ad26.COV2.S vaccination and SARS-CoV-2 variants. Overall study context: Doses of Ad26.COV2.S were injected into muscle once or twice, 56 days apart. General study results and limits: Spike-specific TCR breadth was greater after Ad26.COV2.S than placebo.

Clones were sequenced by immunoSEQ multiplex PCR, and TCRdb holds only the in-frame ones, with some missing. The data hold about 350,000 clones, with approximately 90% observed a single time. Treatment described: over 15 received Ad26.COV2.S at low or high dose, single or two shots; roughly five received placebo; per-sample allocation not given. Repertoires come from day 63 after the first vaccine or placebo injection. A note on this clone: Antigen: not known.

V was pared by 3 bases and J by 6 bases, with 10 bases of the junction left unmatched. Germline V CDR1 and CDR2: LNHDA, SQIVND (reference sequence). This CDR3 contains 16 residues. The TCR was taken from a person aged 18-60 years who received the Ad26.COV2.S COVID-19 vaccine or a placebo. The chain links TRBV19 to TRBJ2-5; 10 bases map to TRBD1. The sequenced sample was peripheral blood, obtained in a trial of Ad26.COV2.S vaccine versus placebo. The CDR3 DNA follows: TGTGCCAGTAGTATCCTACCGGGGACAGGGGTTAAGACCCAGTACTTC. Translating gives CASSILPGTGVKTQYF.